Below, 8 T cell receptor beta chains from the same sample are listed, as sequenced in a study of OX40 agonist ivuxolimab in advanced cancers. TCRdb keeps only in-frame clones here, not all; method: immunoSEQ multiplex PCR. The repertoire includes about 64,000 clones, around 91% of them detected once, and 13% to 15% sits in the top ten. Sequenced material: CD4+ or CD8+ T cells sorted from blood, taken in a trial of the OX40 agonist ivuxolimab. Source of these receptors: an adult with an advanced solid tumor such as melanoma, head and neck, liver or kidney cancer.

This sequence joins TRBV27 and TRBJ2-3; D is perhaps TRBD2 (5 bases). Trimming removed 6 bases at V and 1 base at J, with 14 bases between. The CDR3 extends over 15 amino acids. Looked up from germline, CDR1 is MNHEY and CDR2 is SMNVEV (reference sequence). The CDR3 DNA sequence: TGTGCCAGCAGCCCCCGGGGTGGGCGCACAGATACGCAGTATTTT. Protein sequence: CASSPRGGRTDTQYF.

CDR3: CASSYTRGLLDTQYF. CDR3 nucleotide sequence: TGTGCCAGCAGTTACACCAGGGGGCTATTAGATACGCAGTATTTT. The rearrangement uses TRBV6-5 and TRBJ2-3, with 8 bases that match TRBD1. CDR1 MNHEY and CDR2 SVGAGI come from the germline V gene. Unmatched junction bases numbered 6, after V lost 2 bases and J lost 5 bases. CDR3 size: 15 residues.

The chain has TRBV5-6 and TRBJ2-7; 11 bases agree with TRBD1. Germline assignment: CDR1 SGHDT and CDR2 YYEEEE. The length of the CDR3 is 17 residues. With V trimmed by 3 bases and J by 5 bases, 13 bases remained unmatched. CDR3 DNA: TGTGCCAGCAGCTGGAATGGGGGACAGGGGGTGCAACACGAGCAGTACTTC. Translated, it gives CASSWNGGQGVQHEQYF. Complete variable domain (other parts from reference TRBV5-6 and TRBJ2-7): DAGVTQSPTHLIKTRGQQVTLRCSPKSGHDTVSWYQQALGQGPQFIFQYYEEEERQRGNFPDRFSGHQFPNYSSELNVNALLLGDSALYLCASSWNGGQGVQHEQYFGPGTRLTVT.

CDR3 protein: CASSEDRAYEQYF. The CDR3 DNA is TGCGCCAGCAGTGAGGACAGGGCCTACGAGCAGTACTTC. V and J are TRBV10-1 and TRBJ2-7; 7 bases agree with TRBD1. The length of the CDR3 is 13 residues. Germline values: CDR1 WNHNN, CDR2 SYGVQD (reference sequence). J lost 2 bases, V lost 2 bases, and 0 bases had no gene match.

The chain links TRBV4-1 to TRBJ2-5, with D possibly matching TRBD2 (5 bases). V was pared by 0 bases and J by 13 bases, with 18 bases between. CDR3 length: 14 residues. CDR1 and CDR2 (germline): MGHRA, YSYEKL. The CDR3 nucleotides are TGCGCCAGCAGCCAAGAATGGGCGGCGGCGGGTGCGTACTTC. Its protein product is CASSQEWAAAGAYF.

This sequence joins TRBV7-7 and TRBJ1-1; a weak D match, TRBD1 (6 bases). V was cut by 2 bases and J by 3 bases, with 16 bases left in between. Germline CDR1 SSHAT, CDR2 FNYEAQ (reference sequence). The CDR3 consists of 16 residues. DNA of the CDR3: TGTGCCAGCAGCTTAAAAAGCCAGGGGTGGGACACTGAAGCTTTCTTT. Translating it yields CASSLKSQGWDTEAFF.

This clone occurred a few times. The chain is built from TRBV30 and TRBJ1-5; D is possibly TRBD1 (6 bases). The CDR3 runs 16 residues. Germline CDR1 GTSNPN, CDR2 SVGIG (reference sequence). Trimming shortened V by 5 bases and J by 4 bases, and 21 bases separated the two germline ends. In nucleotides, the CDR3 is TGTGCCTGGGGAGCCCCTGGTACAGGGAAGAATCAGCCCCAGCATTTT. Translation: CAWGAPGTGKNQPQHF.

This clone was recorded only once. The V call is TRBV4-1, the J call TRBJ1-1, with D unresolved. This CDR3 has 15 residues. Germline V gene lookup returns CDR1 MGHRA and CDR2 YSYEKL. V shed 5 bases and J shed 0 bases, with 13 bases lying between them. CDR3 amino acids: CASSVGPLMNTEAFF. The CDR3 DNA reads as TGCGCCAGCAGCGTCGGACCTTTAATGAACACTGAAGCTTTCTTT.